This T cell receptor (beta chain) appears in the sequencing data of a study of T cell repertoires in cytomegalovirus infection. Looking at the study overall: Indicated by public TCR beta signatures were CMV infection and matching HLA type. General study findings and limits: HLA-C-restricted CMV clonotypes gave the most frequent clonotype in two of eight donors.

V dropped 6 bases and J dropped 0 bases, with 14 bases sitting between them. The CDR3 loop spans 15 amino acids. Germline-derived CDR1 and CDR2 are LGHNA and YNFKEQ. Remarks on this clonotype: Its matching antigen is unknown.

Using its own MiXCR run on the reads, TCRdb lists one record per CDR3 protein. The table has about 570,000 distinct CDR3 sequences, 40% seen once. The chain is built from TRBV4-2 and TRBJ1-2, with a tentative D call TRBD1 (5 bases). Here the sequenced sample was cultured PBMCs, taken from culture after CMV antigen stimulation. This TCR came from a human donor in good health (CMV status not recorded). Some clones in this sample may be carry-over from other donors' samples. For the CDR3, the DNA is TGTGCCAGCAGACTAGGGGATAGGGCTAACTATGGCTACACCTTC. It is translated as CASRLGDRANYGYTF.